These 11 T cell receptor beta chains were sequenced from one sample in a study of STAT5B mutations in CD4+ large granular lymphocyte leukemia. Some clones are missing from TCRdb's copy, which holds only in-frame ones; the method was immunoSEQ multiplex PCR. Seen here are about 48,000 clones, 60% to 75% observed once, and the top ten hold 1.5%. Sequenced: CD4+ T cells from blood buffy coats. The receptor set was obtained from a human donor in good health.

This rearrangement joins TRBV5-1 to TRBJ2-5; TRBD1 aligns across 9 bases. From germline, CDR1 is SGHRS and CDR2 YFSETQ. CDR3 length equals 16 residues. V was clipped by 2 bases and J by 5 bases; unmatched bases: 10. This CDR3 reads CASSFGLGQGLETQYF. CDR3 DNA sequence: TGCGCCAGCAGCTTTGGTCTTGGACAGGGGCTGGAGACCCAGTACTTC. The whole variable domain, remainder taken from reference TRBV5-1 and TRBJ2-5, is KAGVTQTPRYLIKTRGQQVTLSCSPISGHRSVSWYQQTPGQGLQFLFEYFSETQRNKGNFPGRFSGRQFSNSRSEMNVSTLELGDSALYLCASSFGLGQGLETQYFGPGTRLLVL.

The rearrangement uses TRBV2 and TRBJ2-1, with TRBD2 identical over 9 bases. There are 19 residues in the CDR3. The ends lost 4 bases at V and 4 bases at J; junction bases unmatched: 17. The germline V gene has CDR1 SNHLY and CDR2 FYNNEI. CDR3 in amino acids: CASSVGRRRGLAPYNEQFF. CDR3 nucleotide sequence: TGTGCCAGCAGTGTCGGCAGGAGACGGGGACTAGCCCCTTACAATGAGCAGTTCTTC.

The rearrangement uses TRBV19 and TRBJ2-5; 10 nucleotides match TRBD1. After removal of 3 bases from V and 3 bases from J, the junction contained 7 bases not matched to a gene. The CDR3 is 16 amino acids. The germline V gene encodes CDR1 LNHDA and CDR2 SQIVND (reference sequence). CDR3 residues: CASSIPGQGLEETQYF. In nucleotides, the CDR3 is TGTGCCAGTAGTATCCCGGGACAGGGGTTGGAAGAGACCCAGTACTTC.

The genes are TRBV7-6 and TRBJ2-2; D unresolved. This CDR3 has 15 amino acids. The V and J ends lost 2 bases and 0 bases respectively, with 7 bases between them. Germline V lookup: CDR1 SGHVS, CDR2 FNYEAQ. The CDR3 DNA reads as TGTGCCAGCAGCTTAATAACCCCGAACACCGGGGAGCTGTTTTTT. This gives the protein CASSLITPNTGELFF. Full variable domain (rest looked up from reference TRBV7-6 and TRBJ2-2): GAGVSQSPRYKVTKRGQDVALRCDPISGHVSLYWYRQALGQGPEFLTYFNYEAQQDKSGLPNDRFSAERPEGSISTLTIQRTEQRDSAMYRCASSLITPNTGELFFGEGSRLTVL.

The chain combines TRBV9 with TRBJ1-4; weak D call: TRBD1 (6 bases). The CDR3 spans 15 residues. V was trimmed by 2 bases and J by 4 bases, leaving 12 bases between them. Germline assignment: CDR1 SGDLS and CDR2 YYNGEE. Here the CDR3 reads CASSVSTGDNEKLFF. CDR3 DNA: TGTGCCAGCAGCGTGTCGACAGGAGATAATGAAAAACTGTTTTTT.

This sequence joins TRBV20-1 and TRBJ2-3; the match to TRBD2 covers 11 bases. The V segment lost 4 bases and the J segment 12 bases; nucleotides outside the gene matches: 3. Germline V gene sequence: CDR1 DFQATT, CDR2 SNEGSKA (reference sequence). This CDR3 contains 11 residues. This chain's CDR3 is CSATTSGGQYF. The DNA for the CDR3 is TGCAGTGCTACTACTAGCGGGGGACAGTATTTT.

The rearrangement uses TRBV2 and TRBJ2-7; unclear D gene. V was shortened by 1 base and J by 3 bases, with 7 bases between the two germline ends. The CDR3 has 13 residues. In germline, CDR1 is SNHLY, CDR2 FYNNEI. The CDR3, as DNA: TGTGCCAGCAGTGAAGGTCCGTACTACGAGCAGTACGTC. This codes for CASSEGPYYEQYV.

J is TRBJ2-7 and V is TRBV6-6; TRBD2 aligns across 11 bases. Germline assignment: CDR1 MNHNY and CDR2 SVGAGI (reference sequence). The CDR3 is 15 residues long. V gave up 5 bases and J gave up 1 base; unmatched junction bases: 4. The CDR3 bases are TGTGCCAGCAGTACTAGCGGGGGTACATCCTACGAGCAGTACTTC. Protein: CASSTSGGTSYEQYF.

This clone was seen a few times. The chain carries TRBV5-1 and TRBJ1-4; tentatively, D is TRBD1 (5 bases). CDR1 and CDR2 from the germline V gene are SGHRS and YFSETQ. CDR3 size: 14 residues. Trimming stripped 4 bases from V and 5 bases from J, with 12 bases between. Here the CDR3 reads CASSPGTENEKLFF. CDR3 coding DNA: TGCGCCAGCAGCCCCGGGACGGAGAATGAAAAACTGTTTTTT.

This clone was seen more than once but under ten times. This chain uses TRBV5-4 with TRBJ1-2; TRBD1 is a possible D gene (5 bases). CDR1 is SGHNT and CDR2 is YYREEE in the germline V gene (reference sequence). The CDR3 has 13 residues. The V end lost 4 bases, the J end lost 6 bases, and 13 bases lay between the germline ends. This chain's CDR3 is CASSPGGGDGYTF. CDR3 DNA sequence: TGTGCCAGCAGCCCCGGTGGGGGGGATGGCTACACCTTC. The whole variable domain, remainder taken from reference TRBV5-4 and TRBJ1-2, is ETGVTQSPTHLIKTRGQQVTLRCSSQSGHNTVSWYQQALGQGPQFIFQYYREEENGRGNFPPRFSGLQFPNYSSELNVNALELDDSALYLCASSPGGGDGYTFGSGTRLTVV.

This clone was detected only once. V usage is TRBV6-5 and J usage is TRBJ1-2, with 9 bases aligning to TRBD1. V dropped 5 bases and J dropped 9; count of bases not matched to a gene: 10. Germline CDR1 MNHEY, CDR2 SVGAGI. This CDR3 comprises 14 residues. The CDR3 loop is CASSAWTGDSSYTF. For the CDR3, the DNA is TGTGCCAGCAGTGCCTGGACAGGGGATAGTAGCTACACCTTC.